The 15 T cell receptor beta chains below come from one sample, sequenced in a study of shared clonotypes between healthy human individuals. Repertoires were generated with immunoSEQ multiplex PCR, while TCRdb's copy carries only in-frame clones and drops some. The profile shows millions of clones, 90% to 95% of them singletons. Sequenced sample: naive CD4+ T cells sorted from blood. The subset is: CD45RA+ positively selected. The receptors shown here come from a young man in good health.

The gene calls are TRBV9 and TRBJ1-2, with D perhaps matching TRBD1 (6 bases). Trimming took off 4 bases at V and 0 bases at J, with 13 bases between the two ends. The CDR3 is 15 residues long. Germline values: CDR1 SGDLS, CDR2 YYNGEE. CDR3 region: CASSPEGGPNYGYTF. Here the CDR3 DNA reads TGTGCCAGCAGCCCCGAGGGGGGTCCTAACTATGGCTACACCTTC. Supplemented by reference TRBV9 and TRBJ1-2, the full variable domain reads DSGVTQTPKHLITATGQRVTLRCSPRSGDLSVYWYQQSLDQGLQFLIQYYNGEERAKGNILERFSAQQFPDLHSELNLSSLELGDSALYFCASSPEGGPNYGYTFGSGTRLTVV.

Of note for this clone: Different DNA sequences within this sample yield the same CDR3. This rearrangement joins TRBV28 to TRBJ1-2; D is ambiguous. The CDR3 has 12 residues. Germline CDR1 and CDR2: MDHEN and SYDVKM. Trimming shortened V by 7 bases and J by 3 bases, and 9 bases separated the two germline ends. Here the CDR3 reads CASTPRHYGYTF. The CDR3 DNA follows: TGTGCCAGCACCCCCCGGCACTATGGCTACACCTTC.

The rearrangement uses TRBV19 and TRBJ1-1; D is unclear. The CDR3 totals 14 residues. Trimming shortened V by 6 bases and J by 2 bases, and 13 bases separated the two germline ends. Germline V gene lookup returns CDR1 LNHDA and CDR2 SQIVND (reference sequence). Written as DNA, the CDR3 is TGTGCCAGTAGCCCCGACCAGCTTAACACTGAAGCTTTCTTT. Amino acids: CASSPDQLNTEAFF.

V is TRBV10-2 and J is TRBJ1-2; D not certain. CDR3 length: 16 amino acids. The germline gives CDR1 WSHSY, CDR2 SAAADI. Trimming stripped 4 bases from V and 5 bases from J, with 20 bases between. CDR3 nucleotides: TGCGCCAGCAGTGCCTATTCGGAAACATGGCGTTATGGCTACACCTTC. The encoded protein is CASSAYSETWRYGYTF.

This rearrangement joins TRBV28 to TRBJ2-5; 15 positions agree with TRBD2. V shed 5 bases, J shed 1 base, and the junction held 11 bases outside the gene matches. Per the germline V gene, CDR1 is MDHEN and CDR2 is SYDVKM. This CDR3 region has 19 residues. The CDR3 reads CASSPAGTSGGTSQETQYF. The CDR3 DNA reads TGTGCCAGCAGTCCGGCCGGGACTAGCGGGGGGACTTCCCAAGAGACCCAGTACTTC.

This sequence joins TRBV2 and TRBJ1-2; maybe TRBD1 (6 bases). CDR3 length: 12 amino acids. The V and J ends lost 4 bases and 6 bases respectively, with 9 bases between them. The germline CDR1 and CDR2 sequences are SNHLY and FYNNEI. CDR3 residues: CASSGGANGYTF. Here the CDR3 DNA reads TGTGCCAGCAGTGGGGGGGCGAATGGCTACACCTTC.

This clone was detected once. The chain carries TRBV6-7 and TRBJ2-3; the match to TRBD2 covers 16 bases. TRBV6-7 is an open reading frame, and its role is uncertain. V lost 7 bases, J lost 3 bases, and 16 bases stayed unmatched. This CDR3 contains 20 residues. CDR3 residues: CASNNPGLAGGLEGTDTQYF. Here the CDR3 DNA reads TGTGCCAGCAACAATCCGGGACTAGCGGGAGGGCTTGAAGGAACAGATACGCAGTATTTT.

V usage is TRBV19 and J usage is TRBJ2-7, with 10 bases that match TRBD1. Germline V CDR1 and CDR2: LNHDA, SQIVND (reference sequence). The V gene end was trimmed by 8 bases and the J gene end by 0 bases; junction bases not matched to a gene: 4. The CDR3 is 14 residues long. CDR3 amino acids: CASSGTGASYEQYF. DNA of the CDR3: TGTGCCAGTTCGGGGACAGGGGCCTCCTACGAGCAGTACTTC.

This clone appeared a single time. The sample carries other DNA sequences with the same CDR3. DNA for the CDR3: TGTGCCAGCAGCTCGGGACTCGGAGAGACCCAGTACTTC. The encoded protein is CASSSGLGETQYF. This chain links TRBV7-9 with TRBJ2-5; D might be TRBD2 (6 bases). V dropped 4 bases and J dropped 4 bases, with 10 bases sitting between them. Per the germline V gene, CDR1 is SEHNR and CDR2 is FQNEAQ (reference sequence). CDR3 length equals 13 residues. Using reference TRBV7-9 and TRBJ2-5 for the parts outside the CDR3, the full variable domain is DTGVSQNPRHKITKRGQNVTFRCDPISEHNRLYWYRQTLGQGPEFLTYFQNEAQLEKSRLLSDRFSAERPKGSFSTLEIQRTEQGDSAMYLCASSSGLGETQYFGPGTRLLVL.

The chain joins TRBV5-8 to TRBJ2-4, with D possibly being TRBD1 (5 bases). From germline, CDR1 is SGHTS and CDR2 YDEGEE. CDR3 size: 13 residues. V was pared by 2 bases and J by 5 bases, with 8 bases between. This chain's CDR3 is CASSFWGQNIQYF. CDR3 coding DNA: TGTGCCAGCAGCTTTTGGGGCCAAAACATTCAGTACTTC.

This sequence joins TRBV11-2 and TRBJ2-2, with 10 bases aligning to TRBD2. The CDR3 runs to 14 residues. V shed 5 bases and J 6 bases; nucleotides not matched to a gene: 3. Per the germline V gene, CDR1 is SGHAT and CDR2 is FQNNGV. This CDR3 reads CASSPSGSAGELFF. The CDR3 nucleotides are TGTGCCAGCAGCCCTAGCGGGAGCGCCGGGGAGCTGTTTTTT.

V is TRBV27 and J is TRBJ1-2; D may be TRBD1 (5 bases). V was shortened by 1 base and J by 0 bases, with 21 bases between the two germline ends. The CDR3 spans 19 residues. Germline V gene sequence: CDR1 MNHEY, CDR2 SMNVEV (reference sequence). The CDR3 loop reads CASSLLSGAGTMSNYGYTF. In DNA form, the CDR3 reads TGTGCCAGCAGTTTATTGAGCGGGGCAGGCACCATGTCTAACTATGGCTACACCTTC.

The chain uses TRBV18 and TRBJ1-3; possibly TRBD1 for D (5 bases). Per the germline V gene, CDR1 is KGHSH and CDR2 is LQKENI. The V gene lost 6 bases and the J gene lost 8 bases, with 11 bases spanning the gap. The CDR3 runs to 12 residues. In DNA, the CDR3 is TGTGCCAGCTCTCCAGGGACCGACACCATATATTTT. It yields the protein CASSPGTDTIYF.

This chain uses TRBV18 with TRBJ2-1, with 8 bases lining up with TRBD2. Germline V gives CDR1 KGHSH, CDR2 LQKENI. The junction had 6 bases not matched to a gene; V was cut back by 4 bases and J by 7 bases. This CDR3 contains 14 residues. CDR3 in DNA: TGTGCCAGCTCACTTGGACTAGCAGGGAATGAGCAGTTCTTC. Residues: CASSLGLAGNEQFF.

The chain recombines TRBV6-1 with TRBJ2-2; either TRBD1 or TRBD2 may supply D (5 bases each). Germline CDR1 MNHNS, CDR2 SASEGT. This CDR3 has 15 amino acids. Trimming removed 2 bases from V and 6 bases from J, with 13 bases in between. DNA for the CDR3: TGTGCCAGCAGTGAACGGCAGGGAGAGGCCGGGGAGCTGTTTTTT. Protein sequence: CASSERQGEAGELFF.